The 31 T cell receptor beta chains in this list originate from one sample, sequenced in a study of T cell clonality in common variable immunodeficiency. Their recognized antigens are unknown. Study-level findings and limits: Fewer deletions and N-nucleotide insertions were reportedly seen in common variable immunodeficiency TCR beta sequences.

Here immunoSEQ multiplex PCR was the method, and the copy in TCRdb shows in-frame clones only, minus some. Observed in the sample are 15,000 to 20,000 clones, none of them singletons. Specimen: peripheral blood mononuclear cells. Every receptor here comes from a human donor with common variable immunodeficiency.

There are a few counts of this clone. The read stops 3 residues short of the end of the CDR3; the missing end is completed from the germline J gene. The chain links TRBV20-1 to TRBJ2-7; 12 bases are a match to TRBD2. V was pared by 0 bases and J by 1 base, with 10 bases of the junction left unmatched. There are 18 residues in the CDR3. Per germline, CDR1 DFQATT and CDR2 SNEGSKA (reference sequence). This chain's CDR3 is CSARDLQTSGSPSYEQYF. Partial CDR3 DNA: TGCAGTGCTAGAGATCTCCAGACTAGCGGGAGCCCATCCTACGAG.

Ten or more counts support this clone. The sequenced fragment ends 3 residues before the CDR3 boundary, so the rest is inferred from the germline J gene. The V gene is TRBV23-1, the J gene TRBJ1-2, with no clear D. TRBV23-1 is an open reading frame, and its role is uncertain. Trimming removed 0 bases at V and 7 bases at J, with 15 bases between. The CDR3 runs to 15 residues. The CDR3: CASSQSRRGFCGYTF. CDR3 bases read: TGCGCCAGCAGTCAATCAAGAAGAGGGTTCTGTGGC.

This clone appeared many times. Incomplete CDR3 DNA: TGCAGTGCTAGATCGGCGGGACTAGCGGACACAGATACG. This gives the protein CSARSAGLADTDT. In full, the CDR3 is CSARSAGLADTDTQYF. This chain joins TRBV20-1 and TRBJ2-3, with 11 bases that match TRBD2. The read terminates 3 residues before the CDR3 end, so the remaining end is supplied by the germline J gene. V dropped 2 bases and J dropped 2; count of bases not matched to a gene: 6. Germline CDR1 and CDR2: DFQATT and SNEGSKA (reference sequence). This CDR3 is built from 16 residues.

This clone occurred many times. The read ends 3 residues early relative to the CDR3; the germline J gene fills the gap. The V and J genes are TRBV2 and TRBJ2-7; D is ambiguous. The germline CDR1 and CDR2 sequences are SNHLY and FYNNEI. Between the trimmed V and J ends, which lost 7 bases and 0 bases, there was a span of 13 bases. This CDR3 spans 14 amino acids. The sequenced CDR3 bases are TGTGCCAGCAATCAGCGCTTAAGCTCCTACGAG. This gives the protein CASNQRLSSYE. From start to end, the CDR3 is CASNQRLSSYEQYF. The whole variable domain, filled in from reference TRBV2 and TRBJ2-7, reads EPEVTQTPSHQVTQMGQEVILRCVPISNHLYFYWYRQILGQKVEFLVSFYNNEISEKSEIFDDQFSVERPDGSNFTLKIRSTKLEDSAMYFCASNQRLSSYEQYFGPGTRLTVT.

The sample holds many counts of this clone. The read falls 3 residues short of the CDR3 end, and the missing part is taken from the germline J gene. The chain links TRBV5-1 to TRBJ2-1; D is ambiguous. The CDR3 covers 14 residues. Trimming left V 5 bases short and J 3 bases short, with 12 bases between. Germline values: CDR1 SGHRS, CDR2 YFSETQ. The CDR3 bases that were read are TGCGCCAGCAGGCAGCGCCCAAACTACAATGAG. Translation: CASRQRPNYNE. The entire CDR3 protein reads CASRQRPNYNEQFF.

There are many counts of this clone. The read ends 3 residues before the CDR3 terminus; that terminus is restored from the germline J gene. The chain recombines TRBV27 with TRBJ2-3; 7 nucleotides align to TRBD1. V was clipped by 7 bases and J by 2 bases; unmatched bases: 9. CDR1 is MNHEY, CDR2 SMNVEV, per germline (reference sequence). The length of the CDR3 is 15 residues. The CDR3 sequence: CASIPPGQYTDTQYF. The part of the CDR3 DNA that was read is TGTGCCAGCATCCCCCCGGGACAGTACACAGATACG.

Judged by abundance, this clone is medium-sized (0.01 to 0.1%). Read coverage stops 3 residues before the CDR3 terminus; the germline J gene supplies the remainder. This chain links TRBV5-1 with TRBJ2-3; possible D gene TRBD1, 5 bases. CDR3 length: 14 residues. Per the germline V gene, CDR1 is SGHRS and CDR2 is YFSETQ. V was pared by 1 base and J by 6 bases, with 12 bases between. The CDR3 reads CASSLNAGLDTQYF. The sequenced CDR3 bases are TGCGCCAGCAGCTTGAATGCAGGGTTGGATACG.

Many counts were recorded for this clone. The DNA read from the CDR3 is TGTGCCAGTAACGACAGGGAAGGCGAGACC. This translates into CASNDREGET. The whole CDR3 protein reads CASNDREGETQYF. This chain uses TRBV19 with TRBJ2-5; 7 bases map to TRBD1. The read finishes 3 residues shy of the CDR3 end, and the germline J gene is used to complete it. CDR1 LNHDA and CDR2 SQIVND come from the germline V gene (reference sequence). V shed 7 bases and J 5 bases; nucleotides not matched to a gene: 7. The CDR3 sequence is 13 residues long.

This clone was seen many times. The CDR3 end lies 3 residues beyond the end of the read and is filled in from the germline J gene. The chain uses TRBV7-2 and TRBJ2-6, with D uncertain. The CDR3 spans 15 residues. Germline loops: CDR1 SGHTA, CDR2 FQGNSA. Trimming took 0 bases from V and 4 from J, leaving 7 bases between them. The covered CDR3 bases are TGTGCCAGCAGCTTAGCAGGGTCCGGGGCCAACGTC. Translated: CASSLAGSGANV. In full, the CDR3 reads CASSLAGSGANVLTF.

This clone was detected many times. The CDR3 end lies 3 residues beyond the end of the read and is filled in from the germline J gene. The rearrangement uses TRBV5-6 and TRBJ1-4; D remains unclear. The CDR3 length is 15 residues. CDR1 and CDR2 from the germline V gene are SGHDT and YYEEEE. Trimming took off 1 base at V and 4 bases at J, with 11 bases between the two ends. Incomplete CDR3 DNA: TGTGCCAGCAGCTTGTGGAACGGACTTAATGAAAAA. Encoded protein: CASSLWNGLNEK. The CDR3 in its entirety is CASSLWNGLNEKLFF.

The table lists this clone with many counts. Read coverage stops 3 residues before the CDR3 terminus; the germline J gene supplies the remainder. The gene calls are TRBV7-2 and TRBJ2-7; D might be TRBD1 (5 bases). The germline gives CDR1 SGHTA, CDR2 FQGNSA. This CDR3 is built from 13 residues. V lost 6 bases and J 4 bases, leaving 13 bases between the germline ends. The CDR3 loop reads CASRRSRGYEQYF. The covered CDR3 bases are TGTGCCAGCAGGCGATCTAGGGGTTACGAG.

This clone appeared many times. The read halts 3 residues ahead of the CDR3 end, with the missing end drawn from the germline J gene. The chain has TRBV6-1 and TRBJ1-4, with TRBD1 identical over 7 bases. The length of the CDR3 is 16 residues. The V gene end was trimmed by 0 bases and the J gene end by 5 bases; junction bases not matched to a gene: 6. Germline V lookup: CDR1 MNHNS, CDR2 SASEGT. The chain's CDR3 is CASSEARTGGNEKLFF. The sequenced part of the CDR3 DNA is TGTGCCAGCAGTGAAGCGCGGACAGGAGGGAATGAAAAA.

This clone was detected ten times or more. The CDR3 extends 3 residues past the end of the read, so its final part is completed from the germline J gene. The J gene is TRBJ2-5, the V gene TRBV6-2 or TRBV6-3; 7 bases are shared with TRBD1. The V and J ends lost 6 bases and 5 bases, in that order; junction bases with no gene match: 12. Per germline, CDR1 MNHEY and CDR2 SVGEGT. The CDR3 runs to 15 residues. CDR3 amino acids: CASRTAGQGDETQYF. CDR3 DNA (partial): TGTGCCAGCAGAACCGCAGGGCAGGGGGACGAGACC.

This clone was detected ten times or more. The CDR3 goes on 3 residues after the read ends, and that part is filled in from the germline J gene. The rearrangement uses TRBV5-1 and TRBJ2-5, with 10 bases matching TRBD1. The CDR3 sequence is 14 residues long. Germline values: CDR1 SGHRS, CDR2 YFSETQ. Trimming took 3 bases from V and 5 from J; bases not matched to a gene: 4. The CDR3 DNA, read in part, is TGCGCCAGCAGCTCGGGACAGGGGTGGGAGACC. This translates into CASSSGQGWET. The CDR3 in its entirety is CASSSGQGWETQYF. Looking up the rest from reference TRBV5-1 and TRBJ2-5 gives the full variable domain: KAGVTQTPRYLIKTRGQQVTLSCSPISGHRSVSWYQQTPGQGLQFLFEYFSETQRNKGNFPGRFSGRQFSNSRSEMNVSTLELGDSALYLCASSSGQGWETQYFGPGTRLLVL.

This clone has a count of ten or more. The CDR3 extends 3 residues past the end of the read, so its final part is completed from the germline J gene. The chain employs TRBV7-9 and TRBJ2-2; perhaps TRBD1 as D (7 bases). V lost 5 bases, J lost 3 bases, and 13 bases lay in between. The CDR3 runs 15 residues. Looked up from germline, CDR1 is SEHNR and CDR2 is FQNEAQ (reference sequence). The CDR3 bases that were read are TGTGCCAGCAGCCGGACAGGCGGGGACACCGGGGAG. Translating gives CASSRTGGDTGE. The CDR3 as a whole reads CASSRTGGDTGELFF.

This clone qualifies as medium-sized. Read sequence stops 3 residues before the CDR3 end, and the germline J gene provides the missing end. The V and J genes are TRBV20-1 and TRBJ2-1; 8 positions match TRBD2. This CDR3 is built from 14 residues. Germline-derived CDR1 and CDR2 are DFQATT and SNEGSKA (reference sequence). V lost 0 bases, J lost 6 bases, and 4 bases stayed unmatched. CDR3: CSARESGGTNEQFF. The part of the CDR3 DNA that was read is TGCAGTGCTAGAGAAAGCGGGGGAACCAATGAG.

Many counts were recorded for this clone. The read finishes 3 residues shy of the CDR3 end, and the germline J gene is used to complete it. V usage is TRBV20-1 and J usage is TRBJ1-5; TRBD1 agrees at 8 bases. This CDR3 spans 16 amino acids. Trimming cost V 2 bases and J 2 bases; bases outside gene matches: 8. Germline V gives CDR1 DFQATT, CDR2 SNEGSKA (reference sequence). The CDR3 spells CSARHETGVRNQPQHF. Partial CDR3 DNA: TGCAGTGCTAGACACGAGACAGGGGTTCGCAATCAGCCC.

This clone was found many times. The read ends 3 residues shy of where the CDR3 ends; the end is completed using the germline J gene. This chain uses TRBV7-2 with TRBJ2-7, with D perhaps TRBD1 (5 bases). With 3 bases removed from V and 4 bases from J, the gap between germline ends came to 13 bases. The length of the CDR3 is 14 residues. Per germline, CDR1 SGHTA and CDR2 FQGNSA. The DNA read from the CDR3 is TGTGCCAGCAGCTTCCCAGGGTTGGAATACGAG. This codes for CASSFPGLEYE. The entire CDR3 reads CASSFPGLEYEQYF.

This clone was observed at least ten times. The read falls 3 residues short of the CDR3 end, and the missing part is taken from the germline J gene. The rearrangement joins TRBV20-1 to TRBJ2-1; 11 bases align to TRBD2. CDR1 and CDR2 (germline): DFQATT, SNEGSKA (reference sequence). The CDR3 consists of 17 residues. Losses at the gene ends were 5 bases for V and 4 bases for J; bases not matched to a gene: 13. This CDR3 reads CSASTLPSGRTYNEQFF. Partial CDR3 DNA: TGCAGTGCTTCTACGCTCCCTAGCGGGAGGACTTACAATGAG.

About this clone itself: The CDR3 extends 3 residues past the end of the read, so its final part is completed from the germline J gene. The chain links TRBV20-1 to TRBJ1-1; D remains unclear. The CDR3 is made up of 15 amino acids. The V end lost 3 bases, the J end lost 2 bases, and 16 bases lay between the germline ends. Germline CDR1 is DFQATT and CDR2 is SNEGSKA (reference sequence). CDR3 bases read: TGCAGTGCTAGGCCGGGTCCTGGCCCTAACACTGAA. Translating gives CSARPGPGPNTE. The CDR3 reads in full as CSARPGPGPNTEAFF.

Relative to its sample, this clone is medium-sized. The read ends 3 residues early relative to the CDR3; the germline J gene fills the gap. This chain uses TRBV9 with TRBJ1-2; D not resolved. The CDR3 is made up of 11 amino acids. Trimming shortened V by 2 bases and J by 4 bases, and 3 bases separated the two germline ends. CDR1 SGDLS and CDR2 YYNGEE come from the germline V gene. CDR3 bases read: TGTGCCAGCAGCGTCGGCTATGGC. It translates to CASSVGYG. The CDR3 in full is CASSVGYGYTF.

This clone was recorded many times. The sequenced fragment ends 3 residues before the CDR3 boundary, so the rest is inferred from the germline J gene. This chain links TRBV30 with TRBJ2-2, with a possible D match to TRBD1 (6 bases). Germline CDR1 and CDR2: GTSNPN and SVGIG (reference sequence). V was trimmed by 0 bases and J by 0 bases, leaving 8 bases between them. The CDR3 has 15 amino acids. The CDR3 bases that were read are TGTGCCTGGAGTGTAGGGACAACGAACACCGGGGAG. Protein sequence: CAWSVGTTNTGE. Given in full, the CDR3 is CAWSVGTTNTGELFF.

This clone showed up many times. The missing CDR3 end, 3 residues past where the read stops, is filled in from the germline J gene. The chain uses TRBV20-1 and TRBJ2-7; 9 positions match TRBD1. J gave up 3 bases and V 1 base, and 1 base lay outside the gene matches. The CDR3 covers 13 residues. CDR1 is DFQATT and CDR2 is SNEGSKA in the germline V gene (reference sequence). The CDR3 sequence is CSARGTGDYEQYF. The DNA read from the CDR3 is TGCAGTGCTAGAGGGACAGGGGACTACGAG.

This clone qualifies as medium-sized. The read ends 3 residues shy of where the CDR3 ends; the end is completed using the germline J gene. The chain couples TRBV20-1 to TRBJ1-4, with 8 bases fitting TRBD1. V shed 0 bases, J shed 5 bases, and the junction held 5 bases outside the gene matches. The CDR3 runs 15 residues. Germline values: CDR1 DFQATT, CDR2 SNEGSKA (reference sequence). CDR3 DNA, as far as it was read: TGCAGTGCTAGAGATCCCCAGGGGGCGAATGAAAAA. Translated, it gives CSARDPQGANEK. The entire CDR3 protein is CSARDPQGANEKLFF.

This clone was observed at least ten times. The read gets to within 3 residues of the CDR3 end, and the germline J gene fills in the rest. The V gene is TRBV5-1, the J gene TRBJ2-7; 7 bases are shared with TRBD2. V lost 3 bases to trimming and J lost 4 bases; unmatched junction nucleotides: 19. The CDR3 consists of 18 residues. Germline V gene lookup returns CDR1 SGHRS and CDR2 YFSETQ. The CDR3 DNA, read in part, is TGCGCCAGCAGCTCCCAAACCGGGACGGGACTAAGCGGTTACGAG. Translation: CASSSQTGTGLSGYE. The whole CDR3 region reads CASSSQTGTGLSGYEQYF.

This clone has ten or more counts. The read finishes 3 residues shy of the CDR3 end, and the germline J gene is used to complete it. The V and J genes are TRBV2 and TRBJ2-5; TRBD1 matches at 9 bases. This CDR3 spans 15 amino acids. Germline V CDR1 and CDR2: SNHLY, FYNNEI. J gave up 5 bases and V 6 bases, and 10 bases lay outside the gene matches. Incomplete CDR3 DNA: TGTGCCAGCAGGCCCGACAGGGGGGTCAGGGAGACC. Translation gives CASRPDRGVRET. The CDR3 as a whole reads CASRPDRGVRETQYF.

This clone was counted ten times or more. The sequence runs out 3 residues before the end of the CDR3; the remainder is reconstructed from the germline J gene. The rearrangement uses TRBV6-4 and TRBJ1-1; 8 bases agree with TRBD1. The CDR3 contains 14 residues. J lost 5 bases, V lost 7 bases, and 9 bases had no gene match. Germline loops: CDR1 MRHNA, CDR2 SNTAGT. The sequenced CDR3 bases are TGTGCCAGCACCCCAGGGACAGGTGGAACTGAA. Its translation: CASTPGTGGTE. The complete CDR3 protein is CASTPGTGGTEAFF.

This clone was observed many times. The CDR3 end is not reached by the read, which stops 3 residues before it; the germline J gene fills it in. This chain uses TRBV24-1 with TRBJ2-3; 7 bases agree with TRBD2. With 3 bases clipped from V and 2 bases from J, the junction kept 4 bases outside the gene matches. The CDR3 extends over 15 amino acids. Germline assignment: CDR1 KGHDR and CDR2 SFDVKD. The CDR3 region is CATSDHLADTDTQYF. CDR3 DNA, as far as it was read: TGTGCCACCAGTGATCACCTAGCGGACACAGATACG.

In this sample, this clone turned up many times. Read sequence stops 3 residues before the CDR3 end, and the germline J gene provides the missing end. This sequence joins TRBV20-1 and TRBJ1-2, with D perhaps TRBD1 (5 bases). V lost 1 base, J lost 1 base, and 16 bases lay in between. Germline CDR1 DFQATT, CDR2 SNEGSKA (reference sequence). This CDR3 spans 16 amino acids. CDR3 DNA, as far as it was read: TGCAGTGCTAGAGTAGGCGGCAGGGACTTTAACTATGGC. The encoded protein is CSARVGGRDFNYG. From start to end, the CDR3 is CSARVGGRDFNYGYTF.

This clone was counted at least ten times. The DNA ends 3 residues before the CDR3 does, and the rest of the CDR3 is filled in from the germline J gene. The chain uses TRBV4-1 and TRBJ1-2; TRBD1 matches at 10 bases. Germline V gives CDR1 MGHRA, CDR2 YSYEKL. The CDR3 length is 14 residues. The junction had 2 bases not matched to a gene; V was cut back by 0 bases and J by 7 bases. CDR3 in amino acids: CASSQEGTGVGYTF. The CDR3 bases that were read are TGCGCCAGCAGCCAAGAAGGGACAGGGGTTGGC.

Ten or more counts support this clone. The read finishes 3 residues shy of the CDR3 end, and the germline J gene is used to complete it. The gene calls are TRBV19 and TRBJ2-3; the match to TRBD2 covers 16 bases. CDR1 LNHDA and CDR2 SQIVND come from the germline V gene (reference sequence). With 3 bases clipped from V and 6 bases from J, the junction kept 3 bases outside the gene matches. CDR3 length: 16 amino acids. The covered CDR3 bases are TGTGCCAGTAGTATCGGGACTAGCGGGAGGGCCGATACG. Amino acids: CASSIGTSGRADT. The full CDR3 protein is CASSIGTSGRADTQYF.